Each of the 30 T cell receptor beta chains below was sequenced from the same sample in a study of Ad26.COV2.S vaccination and SARS-CoV-2 variants. The treatment: some 19 received Ad26.COV2.S at low or high dose, single or two shots; 5 received placebo; per-sample allocation not given. Day 63 after the first injection of vaccine or placebo was the sampling time. The repertoire was sequenced with immunoSEQ multiplex PCR; TCRdb's copy has only in-frame clones and lacks some. The table has 350,000 to 500,000 clones, 90% seen once. The sequencing here drew on peripheral blood, taken in a trial of Ad26.COV2.S vaccine versus placebo. The receptors were gathered from a person between 18 and 59 years old who received the Ad26.COV2.S COVID-19 vaccine or a placebo.

The chain links TRBV6-2 or TRBV6-3 to TRBJ1-2; D gene ambiguous. Germline V gene sequence: CDR1 MNHEY, CDR2 SVGEGT. The CDR3 runs to 12 residues. V shed 1 base and J shed 8 bases, with 8 bases lying between them. CDR3 sequence: CASSYLRRGYTF. In nucleotides, the CDR3 is TGTGCCAGCAGTTACTTGAGGAGAGGCTACACCTTC.

V is TRBV6-1 and J is TRBJ2-7; D gene unclear. Trimming took 1 base from V and 0 from J, leaving 10 bases between them. The germline V gene has CDR1 MNHNS and CDR2 SASEGT. The CDR3 loop spans 15 amino acids. As DNA, the CDR3 is TGTGCCAGCAGTGAAGGTTTAAGCAGCTCCTACGAGCAGTACTTC. The encoded protein is CASSEGLSSSYEQYF.

V and J are TRBV2 and TRBJ1-1, with D tentatively TRBD1 (5 bases). Per germline, CDR1 SNHLY and CDR2 FYNNEI. The CDR3 runs 15 residues. V was cut by 2 bases and J by 5 bases, with 15 bases left in between. DNA of the CDR3: TGTGCCAGCAGTGAATGGGGCAGGGTTGGTACTGAAGCTTTCTTT. Translated, it gives CASSEWGRVGTEAFF.

The chain joins TRBV6-5 to TRBJ1-1; TRBD1 matches at 8 bases. Germline lookup yields CDR1 MNHEY and CDR2 SVGAGI. The ends lost 8 bases at V and 1 base at J; junction bases unmatched: 3. The CDR3 is 13 residues long. This CDR3 is CASPGGANTEAFF. CDR3 in DNA: TGTGCCAGCCCAGGGGGCGCGAACACTGAAGCTTTCTTT.

The chain joins TRBV19 to TRBJ2-5; D is possibly TRBD1 (7 bases). The germline V gene encodes CDR1 LNHDA and CDR2 SQIVND (reference sequence). The CDR3 is 13 amino acids. V shed 7 bases and J shed 5 bases, with 14 bases lying between them. CDR3 region: CASMVSGGETQYF. The DNA of the CDR3 is TGTGCCAGTATGGTCTCAGGGGGGGAGACCCAGTACTTC.

The chain is built from TRBV27 and TRBJ2-7, with D perhaps matching TRBD2 (5 bases). Germline CDR1 MNHEY, CDR2 SMNVEV (reference sequence). The V and J ends lost 4 bases and 7 bases respectively, with 17 bases between them. The CDR3 consists of 14 residues. In DNA form, the CDR3 reads TGTGCCAGCAGTTCCGGACTGGTGTCGGGTGAGCAGTACTTC. Its protein product is CASSSGLVSGEQYF.

This clone was counted between two and nine times. The rearrangement links TRBV6-2 or TRBV6-3 to TRBJ2-1; D not resolved. Trimming removed 5 bases from V and 0 bases from J, with 11 bases in between. Germline CDR1 reads MNHEY; CDR2 reads SVGEGT. The CDR3 runs 15 residues. Here the CDR3 DNA reads TGTGCCAGCAGTCAAACACCGAGCTCCTACAATGAGCAGTTCTTC. This encodes CASSQTPSSYNEQFF.

J is TRBJ1-2 and V is TRBV7-2, with D perhaps TRBD1 (5 bases). This CDR3 spans 14 amino acids. Trimming took 1 base from V and 4 from J, leaving 10 bases between them. Germline CDR1 reads SGHTA; CDR2 reads FQGNSA. This CDR3 reads CASSLDGRGYGYTF. The CDR3 DNA reads TGTGCCAGCAGCTTAGACGGGAGGGGCTATGGCTACACCTTC.

The chain uses TRBV6-5 and TRBJ2-7, with a possible D match to TRBD1 (7 bases). CDR3 length equals 12 residues. Per the germline V gene, CDR1 is MNHEY and CDR2 is SVGAGI. Trimming pared 2 bases from V and 9 bases from J, leaving 11 bases between. For the CDR3, the DNA is TGTGCCAGCAGTTACGGAGGGGGCGGGCAGTACTTC. Translating gives CASSYGGGGQYF.

The chain combines TRBV6-5 with TRBJ2-7, with 9 bases fitting TRBD2. The trim removed 0 bases at V and 4 bases at J, leaving 7 bases unmatched. The CDR3 has 16 amino acids. The V gene's germline CDR1 is MNHEY and CDR2 SVGAGI. The CDR3 DNA follows: TGTGCCAGCAGTTACTCGAGACTAGCGGAATCTTACGAGCAGTACTTC. Translated: CASSYSRLAESYEQYF.

The chain employs TRBV4-2 and TRBJ2-3; a weak D match, TRBD2 (5 bases). V was trimmed by 0 bases and J by 0 bases, leaving 10 bases between them. The CDR3 sequence is 16 residues long. Per germline, CDR1 LGHNA and CDR2 YNFKEQ. The CDR3 here is CASSQEISESTDTQYF. Here the CDR3 DNA reads TGTGCCAGCAGCCAAGAAATTAGCGAGAGCACAGATACGCAGTATTTT.

This clone appeared a single time. This chain links TRBV28 with TRBJ1-2; 11 nucleotides align to TRBD1. The germline V gene encodes CDR1 MDHEN and CDR2 SYDVKM. The CDR3 covers 16 residues. The trim removed 6 bases at V and 5 bases at J, leaving 11 bases unmatched. As DNA, the CDR3 is TGTGCCAGCAGGAAGGACAGGGGGCGGGTTAGGTATGGCTACACCTTC. Residues: CASRKDRGRVRYGYTF.

As DNA, the CDR3 is TGCAGCGTTGGGGCTAGCGGGAGGGCCATTGAGCAGTTCTTC. It encodes CSVGASGRAIEQFF. The V and J genes are TRBV29-1 and TRBJ2-1; 12 bases are a match to TRBD2. The junction had 7 bases not matched to a gene; V was cut back by 4 bases and J by 9 bases. Germline loops: CDR1 SQVTM, CDR2 ANQGSEA. The CDR3 length is 14 residues.

The chain carries TRBV6-1 and TRBJ2-5, with D tentatively TRBD1 or TRBD2 (5 bases each). CDR3 length equals 16 residues. V lost 0 bases, J lost 0 bases, and 11 bases lay in between. The germline V gene encodes CDR1 MNHNS and CDR2 SASEGT. The CDR3 loop reads CASSEAKEGYQETQYF. CDR3 nucleotides: TGTGCCAGCAGTGAAGCGAAAGAGGGGTACCAAGAGACCCAGTACTTC.

The J gene is TRBJ2-1, the V gene TRBV7-3; no definite D call. Germline lookup yields CDR1 SGHTA and CDR2 FQGTGA. V dropped 5 bases and J dropped 7 bases, with 9 bases sitting between them. The CDR3 is 12 amino acids. The CDR3 sequence: CASSQNGNEQFF. The CDR3 bases are TGTGCCAGCAGCCAGAACGGAAATGAGCAGTTCTTC.

The chain is built from TRBV19 and TRBJ2-2, with 9 bases fitting TRBD2. Unmatched junction bases numbered 4, after V lost 5 bases and J lost 0 bases. This CDR3 has 16 residues. The germline V gene encodes CDR1 LNHDA and CDR2 SQIVND (reference sequence). As DNA, the CDR3 is TGTGCCAGTAGTCACTTAGCGGGAGCGAACACCGGGGAGCTGTTTTTT. This encodes CASSHLAGANTGELFF.

A remark on this clone: The sample has other DNA sequences that encode this CDR3 too. This chain uses TRBV20-1 with TRBJ2-1; TRBD2 aligns across 7 bases. Germline assignment: CDR1 DFQATT and CDR2 SNEGSKA (reference sequence). The CDR3 spans 11 residues. V trimming: 6 bases; J trimming: 10 bases; junction bases outside the gene matches: 6. This CDR3 is CSAQLGGEQFF. The DNA of the CDR3 is TGCAGTGCCCAGCTGGGGGGGGAGCAGTTCTTC.

Of note for this clone: The same CDR3 arises from other DNA sequences in this sample as well. The V and J genes are TRBV20-1 and TRBJ2-7, with a tentative D call TRBD1 (5 bases). Germline-derived CDR1 and CDR2 are DFQATT and SNEGSKA (reference sequence). The CDR3 is made up of 11 amino acids. V was trimmed by 3 bases and J by 3 bases, leaving 6 bases between them. CDR3 DNA: TGCAGTGCTAGTGACAGCTACGAGCAGTACTTC. It encodes CSASDSYEQYF.

The chain couples TRBV15 to TRBJ1-5, with 7 bases lining up with TRBD1. CDR3 length: 15 residues. CDR1 LNHNV and CDR2 YYDKDF come from the germline V gene (reference sequence). J gave up 7 bases and V 1 base, and 7 bases lay outside the gene matches. This chain's CDR3 is CATSRVRGLWQPQHF. CDR3 in DNA: TGTGCCACCAGCAGAGTAAGGGGGCTCTGGCAGCCCCAGCATTTT.

This clone was picked up a small number of times. V usage is TRBV6-6 and J usage is TRBJ1-2; D call uncertain. The ends were cut back, 1 base at V and 6 bases at J, with 9 bases in the middle. Germline CDR1 reads MNHNY; CDR2 reads SVGAGI (reference sequence). This CDR3 has 13 residues. CDR3 residues: CASSYFSDNGYTF. The CDR3 nucleotides are TGTGCCAGCAGTTACTTTAGTGACAATGGCTACACCTTC.

The chain carries TRBV13 and TRBJ2-7; D is uncertain. Germline V gene lookup returns CDR1 PRHDT and CDR2 FYEKMQ (reference sequence). The germline V and J ends were trimmed by 5 bases and 3 bases, with 11 bases remaining between them. The CDR3 contains 13 residues. The CDR3 protein is CASSQEDHYEQYF. In DNA, the CDR3 is TGTGCCAGCAGCCAAGAGGACCACTACGAGCAGTACTTC.

The chain joins TRBV29-1 to TRBJ2-1, with 8 bases aligning to TRBD2. This CDR3 has 14 amino acids. V was pared by 3 bases and J by 4 bases, with 5 bases of the junction left unmatched. Germline assignment: CDR1 SQVTM and CDR2 ANQGSEA. As DNA, the CDR3 is TGCAGCGTTGAGGCTATAGCGGGGTACAATGAGCAGTTCTTC. Translation gives CSVEAIAGYNEQFF.

In nucleotides, the CDR3 is TGTGCTAGTGGTTTGGGGACAGTGGGAGCCTACAATGAGCAGTTCTTC. Residues: CASGLGTVGAYNEQFF. This chain links TRBV12-5 with TRBJ2-1; the D gene is possibly TRBD1 (6 bases). V dropped 1 base and J dropped 2 bases, with 12 bases sitting between them. This CDR3 spans 16 amino acids. In germline, CDR1 is LGHNT, CDR2 FRNRAP.

The chain has TRBV19 and TRBJ1-1; D not resolved. CDR3 length: 14 residues. CDR1 is LNHDA, CDR2 SQIVND, per germline (reference sequence). V lost 2 bases and J lost 3, with 10 bases in between. The chain's CDR3 is CASSIRSEYTEAFF. The CDR3 DNA sequence: TGTGCCAGTAGTATAAGGAGTGAGTACACTGAAGCTTTCTTT.

The chain joins TRBV15 to TRBJ2-7; 8 nucleotides align to TRBD2. V lost 0 bases to trimming and J lost 3 bases; unmatched junction nucleotides: 1. CDR1 and CDR2 from the germline V gene are LNHNV and YYDKDF (reference sequence). This CDR3 comprises 14 residues. CDR3 protein: CATSRETSVYEQYF. The DNA for the CDR3 is TGTGCCACCAGCAGAGAGACTAGCGTCTACGAGCAGTACTTC.

The chain uses TRBV13 and TRBJ2-7; no reliable D call. V was shortened by 4 bases and J by 2 bases, with 12 bases between the two germline ends. Germline assignment: CDR1 PRHDT and CDR2 FYEKMQ (reference sequence). The CDR3 length is 14 residues. This chain's CDR3 is CASSSRTETYEQYF. CDR3 DNA: TGTGCCAGCAGCTCGAGGACGGAAACCTACGAGCAGTACTTC.

This chain connects TRBV4-2 to TRBJ2-6; D unclear. The CDR3 is made up of 15 amino acids. Trimming left V 3 bases short and J 0 bases short, with 6 bases between. Germline loops: CDR1 LGHNA, CDR2 YNFKEQ. The CDR3 region has the DNA TGTGCCAGCAGCCACCCTAGCTCTGGGGCCAACGTCCTGACTTTC. Translated: CASSHPSSGANVLTF.

The chain couples TRBV19 to TRBJ2-2; no reliable D call. This CDR3 region has 12 residues. From germline, CDR1 is LNHDA and CDR2 SQIVND (reference sequence). V shed 5 bases and J shed 5 bases, with 6 bases lying between them. In DNA, the CDR3 is TGTGCCAGTAGTTCTACGACCGGGGAGCTGTTTTTT. Translating it yields CASSSTTGELFF.

The V and J genes are TRBV6-2 or TRBV6-3 and TRBJ1-1; no clear D. V lost 3 bases, J lost 0 bases, and 8 bases lay in between. From germline, CDR1 is MNHEY and CDR2 SVGEGT. The CDR3 spans 14 residues. CDR3 amino acids: CASSYTPMNTEAFF. The CDR3 bases are TGTGCCAGCAGTTATACCCCCATGAACACTGAAGCTTTCTTT.

The J gene is TRBJ2-3, the V gene TRBV9, with D possibly being TRBD2 (6 bases). Germline loops: CDR1 SGDLS, CDR2 YYNGEE. The CDR3 has 14 amino acids. Trimming removed 4 bases at V and 10 bases at J, with 19 bases between. The CDR3 loop is CASSPGGAWHPQYF. In DNA form, the CDR3 reads TGTGCCAGCAGCCCCGGGGGAGCGTGGCACCCGCAGTATTTT.